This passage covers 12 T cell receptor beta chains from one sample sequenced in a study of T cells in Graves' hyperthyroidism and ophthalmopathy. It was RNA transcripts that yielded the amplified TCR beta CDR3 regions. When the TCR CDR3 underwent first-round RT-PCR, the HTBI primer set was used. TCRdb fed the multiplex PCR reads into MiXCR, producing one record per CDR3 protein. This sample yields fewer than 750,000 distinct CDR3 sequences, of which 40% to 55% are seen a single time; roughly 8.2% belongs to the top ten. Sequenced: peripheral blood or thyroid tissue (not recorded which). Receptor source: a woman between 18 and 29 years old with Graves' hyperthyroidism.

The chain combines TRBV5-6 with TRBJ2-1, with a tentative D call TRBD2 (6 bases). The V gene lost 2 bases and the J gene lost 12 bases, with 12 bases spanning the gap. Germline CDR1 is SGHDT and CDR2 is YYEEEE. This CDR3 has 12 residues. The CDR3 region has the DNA TGTGCCAGCAGCTTAGGGCGGGATGGGCAGTTCTTC. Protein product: CASSLGRDGQFF.

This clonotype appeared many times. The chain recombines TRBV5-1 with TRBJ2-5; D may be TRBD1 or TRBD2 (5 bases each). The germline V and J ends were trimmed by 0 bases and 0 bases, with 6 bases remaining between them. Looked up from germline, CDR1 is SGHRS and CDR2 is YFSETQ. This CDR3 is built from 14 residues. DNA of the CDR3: TGCGCCAGCAGCTTGGAGGGACACCAAGAGACCCAGTACTTC. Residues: CASSLEGHQETQYF.

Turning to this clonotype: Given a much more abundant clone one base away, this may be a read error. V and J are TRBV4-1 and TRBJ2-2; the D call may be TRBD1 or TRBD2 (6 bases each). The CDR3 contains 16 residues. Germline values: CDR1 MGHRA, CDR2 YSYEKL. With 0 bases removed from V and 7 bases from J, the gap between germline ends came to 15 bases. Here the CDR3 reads CASSQDIRGRCGELFF. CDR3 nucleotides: TGCGCCAGCAGCCAAGACATCCGGGGGCGCTGCGGGGAGCTGTTTTTT.

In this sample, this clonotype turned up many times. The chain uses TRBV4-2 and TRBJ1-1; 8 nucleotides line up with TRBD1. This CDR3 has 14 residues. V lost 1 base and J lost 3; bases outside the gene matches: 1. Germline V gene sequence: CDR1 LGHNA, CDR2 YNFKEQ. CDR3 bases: TGTGCCAGCAGCCAAGGGACAGGGTACACTGAAGCTTTCTTT. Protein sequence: CASSQGTGYTEAFF.

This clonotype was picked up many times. The CDR3 here is CASSPTGVHEKLFF. CDR3 bases: TGCGCCAGCAGCCCTACAGGGGTTCATGAAAAACTGTTTTTT. The gene calls are TRBV4-3 and TRBJ1-4, with 7 bases identical to TRBD1. CDR1 LGHNA and CDR2 YSLEER come from the germline V gene. The CDR3 length is 14 residues. V was pared by 4 bases and J by 6 bases, with 5 bases of the junction left unmatched.

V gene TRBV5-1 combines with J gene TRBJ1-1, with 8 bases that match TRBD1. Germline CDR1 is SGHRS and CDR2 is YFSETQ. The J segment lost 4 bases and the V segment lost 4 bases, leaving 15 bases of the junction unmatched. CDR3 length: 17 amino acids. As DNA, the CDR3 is TGCGCCAGCAGCACCGTGACAGGGGTGCCGGGCGGCACTGAAGCTTTCTTT. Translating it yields CASSTVTGVPGGTEAFF.

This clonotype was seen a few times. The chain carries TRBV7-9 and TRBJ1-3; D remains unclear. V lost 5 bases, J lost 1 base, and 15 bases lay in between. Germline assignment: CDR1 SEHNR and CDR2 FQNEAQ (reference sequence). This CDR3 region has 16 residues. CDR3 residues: CASSKIRGPSGNTIYF. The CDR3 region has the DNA TGTGCCAGCAGCAAAATACGGGGTCCTTCTGGAAACACCATATATTTT. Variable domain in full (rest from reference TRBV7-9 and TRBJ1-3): DTGVSQNPRHKITKRGQNVTFRCDPISEHNRLYWYRQTLGQGPEFLTYFQNEAQLEKSRLLSDRFSAERPKGSFSTLEIQRTEQGDSAMYLCASSKIRGPSGNTIYFGEGSWLTVV.

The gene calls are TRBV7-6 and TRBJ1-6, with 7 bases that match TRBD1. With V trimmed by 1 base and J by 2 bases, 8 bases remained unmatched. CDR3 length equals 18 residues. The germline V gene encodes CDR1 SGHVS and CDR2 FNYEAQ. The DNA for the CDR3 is TGTGCCAGCAGCTTAGGCCTCACAGGGGTAGCCTATAATTCACCCCTCCACTTT. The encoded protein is CASSLGLTGVAYNSPLHF.

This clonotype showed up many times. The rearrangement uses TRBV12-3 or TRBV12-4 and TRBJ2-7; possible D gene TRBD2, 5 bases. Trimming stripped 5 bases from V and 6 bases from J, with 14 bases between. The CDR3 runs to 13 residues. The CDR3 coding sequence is TGTGCCAGCAGTATTAGTCGGGGTGGCGAGCAGTACTTC. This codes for CASSISRGGEQYF.

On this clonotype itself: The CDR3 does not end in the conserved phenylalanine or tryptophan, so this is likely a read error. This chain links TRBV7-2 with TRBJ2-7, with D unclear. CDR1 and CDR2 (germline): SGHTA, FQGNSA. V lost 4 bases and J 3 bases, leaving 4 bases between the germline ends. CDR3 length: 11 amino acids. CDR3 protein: CASSYNYEQYL. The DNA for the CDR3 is TGTGCCAGCAGCTATAACTACGAGCAGTACCTC.

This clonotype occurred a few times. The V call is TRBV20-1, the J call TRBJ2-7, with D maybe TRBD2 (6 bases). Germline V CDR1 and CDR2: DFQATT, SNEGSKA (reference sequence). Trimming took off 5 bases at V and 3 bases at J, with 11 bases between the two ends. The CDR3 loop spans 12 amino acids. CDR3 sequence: CSAPGLYYEQYF. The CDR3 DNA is TGCAGTGCTCCCGGACTATACTACGAGCAGTACTTC.

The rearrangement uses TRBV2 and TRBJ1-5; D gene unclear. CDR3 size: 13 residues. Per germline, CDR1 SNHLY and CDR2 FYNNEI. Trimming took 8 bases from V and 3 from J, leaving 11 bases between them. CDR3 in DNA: TGTGCCAGCCAAGAACGTAACAATCAGCCCCAGCATTTT. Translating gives CASQERNNQPQHF.